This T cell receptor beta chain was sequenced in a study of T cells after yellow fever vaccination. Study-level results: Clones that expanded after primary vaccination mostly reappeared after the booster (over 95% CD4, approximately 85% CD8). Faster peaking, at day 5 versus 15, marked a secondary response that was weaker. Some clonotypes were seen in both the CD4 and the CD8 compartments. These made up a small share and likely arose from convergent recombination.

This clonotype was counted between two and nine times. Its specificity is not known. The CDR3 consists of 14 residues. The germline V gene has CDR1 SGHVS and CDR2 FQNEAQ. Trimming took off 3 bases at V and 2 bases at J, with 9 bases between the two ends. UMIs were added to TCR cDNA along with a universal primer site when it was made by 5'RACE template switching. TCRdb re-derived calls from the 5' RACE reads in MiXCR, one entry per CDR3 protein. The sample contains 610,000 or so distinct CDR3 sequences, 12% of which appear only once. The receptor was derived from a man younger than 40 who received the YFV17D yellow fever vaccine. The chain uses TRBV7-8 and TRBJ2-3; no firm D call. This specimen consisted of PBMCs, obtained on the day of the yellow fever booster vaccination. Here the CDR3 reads CASSFDGYTDTQYF. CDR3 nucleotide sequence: TGTGCCAGCAGCTTTGACGGTTACACAGATACGCAGTATTTT.